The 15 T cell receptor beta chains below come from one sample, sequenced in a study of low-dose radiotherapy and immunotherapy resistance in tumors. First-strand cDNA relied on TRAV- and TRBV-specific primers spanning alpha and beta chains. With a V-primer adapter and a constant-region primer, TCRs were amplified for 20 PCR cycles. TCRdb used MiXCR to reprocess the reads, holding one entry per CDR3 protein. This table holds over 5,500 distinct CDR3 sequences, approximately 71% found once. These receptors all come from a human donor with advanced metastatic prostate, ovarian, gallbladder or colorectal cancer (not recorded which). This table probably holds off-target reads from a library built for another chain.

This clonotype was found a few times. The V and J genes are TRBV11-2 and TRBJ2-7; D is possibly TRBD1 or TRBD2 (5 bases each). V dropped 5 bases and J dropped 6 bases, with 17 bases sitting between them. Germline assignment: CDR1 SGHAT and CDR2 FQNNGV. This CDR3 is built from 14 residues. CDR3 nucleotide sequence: TGTGCCAGCAGCGCCGCCGGGACGGTCCCCGAGCAGTACTTC. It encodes CASSAAGTVPEQYF.

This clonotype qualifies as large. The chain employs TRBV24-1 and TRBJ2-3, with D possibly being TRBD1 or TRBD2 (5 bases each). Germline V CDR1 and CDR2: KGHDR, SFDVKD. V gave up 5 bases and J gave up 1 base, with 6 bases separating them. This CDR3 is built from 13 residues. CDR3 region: CATSVGGTDTQYF. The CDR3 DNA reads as TGTGCCACCAGTGTGGGGGGCACAGATACGCAGTATTTT.

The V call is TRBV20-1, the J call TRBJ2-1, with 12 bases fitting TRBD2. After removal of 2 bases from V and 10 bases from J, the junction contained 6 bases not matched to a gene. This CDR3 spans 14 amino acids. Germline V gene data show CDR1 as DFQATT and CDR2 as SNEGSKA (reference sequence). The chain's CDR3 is CSARTSGGMREQFF. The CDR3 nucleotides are TGCAGTGCTAGAACTAGCGGGGGGATGAGAGAGCAGTTCTTC.

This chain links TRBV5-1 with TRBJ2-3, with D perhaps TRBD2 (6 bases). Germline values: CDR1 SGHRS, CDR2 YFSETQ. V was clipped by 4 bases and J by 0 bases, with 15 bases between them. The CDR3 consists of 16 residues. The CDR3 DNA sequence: TGCGCCAGCAGCGTCGATTCCAGCGGGAGCACAGATACGCAGTATTTT. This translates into CASSVDSSGSTDTQYF.

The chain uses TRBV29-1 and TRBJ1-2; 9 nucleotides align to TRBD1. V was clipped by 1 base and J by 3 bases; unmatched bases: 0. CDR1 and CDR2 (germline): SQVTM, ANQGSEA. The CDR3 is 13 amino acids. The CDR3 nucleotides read TGCAGCGTTGAAGGGACAGGGGACTATGGCTACACCTTC. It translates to CSVEGTGDYGYTF.

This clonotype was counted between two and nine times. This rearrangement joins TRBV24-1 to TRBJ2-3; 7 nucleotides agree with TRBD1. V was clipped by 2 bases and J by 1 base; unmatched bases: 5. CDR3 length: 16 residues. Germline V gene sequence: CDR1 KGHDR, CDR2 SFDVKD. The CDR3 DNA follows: TGTGCCACCAGTGATTCTAGGACAGGAGGCACAGATACGCAGTATTTT. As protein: CATSDSRTGGTDTQYF.

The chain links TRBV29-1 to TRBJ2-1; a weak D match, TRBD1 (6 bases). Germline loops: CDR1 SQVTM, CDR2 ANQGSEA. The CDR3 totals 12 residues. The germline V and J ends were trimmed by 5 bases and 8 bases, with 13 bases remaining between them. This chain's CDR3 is CSVSRGGHEQFF. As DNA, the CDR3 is TGCAGCGTTTCGAGAGGGGGACATGAGCAGTTCTTC.

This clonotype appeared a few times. The chain's CDR3 is CASSTGQGRTEAFF. CDR3 sequence (DNA): TGTGCCAGCAGCACGGGACAGGGAAGAACTGAAGCTTTCTTT. The chain links TRBV11-3 to TRBJ1-1; TRBD1 matches at 9 bases. The CDR3 totals 14 residues. Germline V lookup: CDR1 SGHNT, CDR2 YENEEA. The junction had 6 bases not matched to a gene; V was cut back by 5 bases and J by 5 bases. Full variable domain (remainder filled in from reference TRBV11-3 and TRBJ1-1): EAGVVQSPRYKIIEKKQPVAFWCNPISGHNTLYWYLQNLGQGPELLIRYENEEAVDDSQLPKDRFSAERLKGVDSTLKIQPAELGDSAVYLCASSTGQGRTEAFFGQGTRLTVV.

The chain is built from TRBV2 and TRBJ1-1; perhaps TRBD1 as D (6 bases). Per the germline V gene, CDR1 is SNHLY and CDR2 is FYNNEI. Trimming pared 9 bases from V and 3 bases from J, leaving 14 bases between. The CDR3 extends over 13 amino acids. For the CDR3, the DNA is TGTGCCAGTTCACAGGGTGCGGACACTGAAGCTTTCTTT. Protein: CASSQGADTEAFF.

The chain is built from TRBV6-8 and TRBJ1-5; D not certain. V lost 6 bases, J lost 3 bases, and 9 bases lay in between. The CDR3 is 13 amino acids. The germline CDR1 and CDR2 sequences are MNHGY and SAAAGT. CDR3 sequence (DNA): TGTGCCAGCAGGGGAGGGTACAATCAGCCCCAGCATTTT. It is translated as CASRGGYNQPQHF.

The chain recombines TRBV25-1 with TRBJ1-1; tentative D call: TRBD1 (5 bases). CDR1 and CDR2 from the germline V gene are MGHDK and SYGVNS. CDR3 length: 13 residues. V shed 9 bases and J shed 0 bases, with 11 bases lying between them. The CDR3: CASQRGVNTEAFF. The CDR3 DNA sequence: TGTGCCAGTCAGAGGGGCGTGAACACTGAAGCTTTCTTT. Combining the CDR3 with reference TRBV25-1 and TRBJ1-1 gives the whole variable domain EADIYQTPRYLVIGTGKKITLECSQTMGHDKMYWYQQDPGMELHLIHYSYGVNSTEKGDLSSESTVSRIRTEHFPLTLESARPSHTSQYLCASQRGVNTEAFFGQGTRLTVV.

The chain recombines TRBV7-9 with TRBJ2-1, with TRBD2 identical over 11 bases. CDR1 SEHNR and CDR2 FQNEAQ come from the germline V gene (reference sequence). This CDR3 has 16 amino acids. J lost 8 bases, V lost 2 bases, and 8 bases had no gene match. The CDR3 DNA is TGTGCCAGCAGCTTATCTCAGCTAGCGGGAGGAGATGAGCAGTTCTTC. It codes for CASSLSQLAGGDEQFF.

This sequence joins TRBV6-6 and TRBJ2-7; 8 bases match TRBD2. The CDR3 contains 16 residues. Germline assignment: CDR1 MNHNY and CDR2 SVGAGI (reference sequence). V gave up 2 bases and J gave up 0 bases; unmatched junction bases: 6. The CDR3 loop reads CASSYRPGGASYEQYF. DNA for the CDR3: TGTGCCAGCAGTTACCGACCGGGGGGGGCCTCCTACGAGCAGTACTTC.

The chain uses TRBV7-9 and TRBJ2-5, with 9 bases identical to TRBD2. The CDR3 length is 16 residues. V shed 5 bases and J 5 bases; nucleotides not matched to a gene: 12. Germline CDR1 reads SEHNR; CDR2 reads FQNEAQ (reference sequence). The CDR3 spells CASSPRLREGRETQYF. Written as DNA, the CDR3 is TGTGCCAGCAGCCCCCGTTTGCGGGAGGGCCGGGAGACCCAGTACTTC.

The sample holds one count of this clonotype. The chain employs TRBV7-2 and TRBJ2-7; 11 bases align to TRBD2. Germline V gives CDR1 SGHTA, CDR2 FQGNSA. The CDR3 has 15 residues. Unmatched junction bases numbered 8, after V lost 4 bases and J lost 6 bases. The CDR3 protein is CASSSGASGRSEQYF. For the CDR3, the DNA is TGTGCCAGCAGCTCAGGAGCTAGCGGGAGGTCCGAGCAGTACTTC.